This T cell receptor (beta chain) was recorded in a study of blood T cell repertoires in COVID-19. In the study overall: Some COVID-19 samples were acute and others convalescent; all came from the United States, Italy and Spain. Sample material is recorded as cDNA or gDNA derived from T cells, B-cell-depleted T cells, or PBMCs.

CDR3 length: 16 residues. V was clipped by 0 bases and J by 7 bases; unmatched bases: 6. The V gene's germline CDR1 is LNHNV and CDR2 YYDKDF (reference sequence). This clone occurred a few times. Here immunoSEQ multiplex PCR was the method, and the copy in TCRdb shows in-frame clones only, minus some. This sample has 220,000 or so clones, with 75% to 90% found just once. This clonotype originated in a man in his sixties who had recovered from COVID-19. V and J are TRBV15 and TRBJ2-1; 10 bases map to TRBD2. The sample was peripheral blood. The CDR3 loop reads CATSRDRASGSNEQFF. The CDR3 region has the DNA TGTGCCACCAGCAGAGATCGGGCTAGCGGGAGTAATGAGCAGTTCTTC.